A selection of T cell receptor beta chains follows, all from one sample in a study of T cell changes during pregnancy in multiple sclerosis. The method was immunoSEQ multiplex PCR; TCRdb's version includes in-frame clones alone and lacks a portion of them. The top ten hold about 2.8% of the sample, which has 13,000 to 15,000 clones, just over 90% seen once. The material was peripheral blood, obtained in the second trimester of pregnancy. The receptors come from a female donor in good health, enrolled as a control in a pregnancy study. Both conserved end residues are part of each CDR3. A D gene is named only where the DNA matches it firmly. Rows give clone size only sometimes, using once, few, many, or a class for an expanded clone.

- | TRBD1 | 13 | TRBJ1-1 | TRBV5-6 | TGTGCCAGCAGCTTGAGAGGGGACAGGGAAGCTTTCTTT | CASSLRGDREAFF
- | - | 14 | TRBJ2-1 | TRBV19 | TGTGCCAGTAGTATCCTCGGACAGTACAATGAGCAGTTCTTC | CASSILGQYNEQFF
- | - | 16 | TRBJ1-1 | TRBV6-6 | TGTGCCAGCAGTAAAGGCGTAGAGACAATTAACACTGAAGCTTTCTTT | CASSKGVETINTEAFF
- | TRBD1 | 12 | TRBJ1-1 | TRBV2 | TGTGCCGTCTCAGGGACAGGGAATAAAGCTTTCTTT | CAVSGTGNKAFF
- | - | 13 | TRBJ1-2 | TRBV27 | TGTGCCAGCAGTTTAGGTCTACGGTATGGCTACACCTTC | CASSLGLRYGYTF
- | - | 14 | TRBJ1-1 | TRBV30 | TGTGCCTGGAGTGACTCCTCGGGATGGGCTGAAGCTTTCTTT | CAWSDSSGWAEAFF
- | - | 14 | TRBJ1-1 | TRBV5-1 | TGCGCCAGCAGCTTGACAGAAATGAACACTGAAGCTTTCTTT | CASSLTEMNTEAFF
few | - | 16 | TRBJ1-5 | TRBV6-6 | TGTGCCAGCAGTAACCTCCACAGGGAAAGAAATCAGCCCCAGCATTTT | CASSNLHRERNQPQHF
- | TRBD2 | 16 | TRBJ2-1 | TRBV27 | TGTGCCAGCAGTCTAATAGCGGGGGCCCTTTACAATGAGCAGTTCTTC | CASSLIAGALYNEQFF
- | - | 15 | TRBJ1-5 | TRBV7-8 | TGTGCCAGCTCCTTTTGGGCAGGGTTCAATCAGCCCCAGCATTTT | CASSFWAGFNQPQHF
- | TRBD1 | 15 | TRBJ1-1 | TRBV19 | TGTGCCAGTAGTCAACAGGGGGCTGGTAACACTGAAGCTTTCTTT | CASSQQGAGNTEAFF
- | TRBD1 | 15 | TRBJ2-1 | TRBV7-3 | TGTGCCAGCAGCCAGGGGACAGGGGGTTTGGATGAGCAGTTCTTC | CASSQGTGGLDEQFF
- | TRBD1 | 15 | TRBJ2-2 | TRBV7-2 | TGTGCCAGCAGCTTGATGGGACAGGGGGCCGGGGAGCTGTTTTTT | CASSLMGQGAGELFF
once | - | 13 | TRBJ2-1 | TRBV7-6 | TGTGCCAGCTCGAACAGCTCCTACAATGAGCAGTTCTTC | CASSNSSYNEQFF
- | TRBD2 | 20 | TRBJ2-3 | TRBV10-1 | TGCGCCAGCAGTGAGTCGGGAATAGCGGGAGGGCCCAACCGAGCAGATACGCAGTATTTT | CASSESGIAGGPNRADTQYF
- | - | 11 | TRBJ1-1 | TRBV29-1 | TGCAGCGTCCCAGGAAACACTGAAGCTTTCTTT | CSVPGNTEAFF
- | - | 13 | TRBJ1-5 | TRBV27 | TGTGCCAGCAGTTTGGGCATCAATCAGCCCCAGCATTTT | CASSLGINQPQHF
- | - | 15 | TRBJ2-2 | TRBV7-3 | TGTGCCAGCAGCTTAGGGCGGGGCTACACCGGGGAGCTGTTTTTT | CASSLGRGYTGELFF
- | TRBD2 | 13 | TRBJ2-1 | TRBV13 | TGTGCCAGCTCAGGCGGGAGGGTCATCGAGCAGTTCTTC | CASSGGRVIEQFF
- | - | 15 | TRBJ1-4 | TRBV5-1 | TGCGCCAGCAGCTTGGCAGGGTCAACTAATGAAAAACTGTTTTTT | CASSLAGSTNEKLFF
- | - | 12 | TRBJ1-1 | TRBV7-2 | TGTGCCAGCAGCTTAGACAGAACCACGGCTTTCTTT | CASSLDRTTAFF
- | TRBD2 | 14 | TRBJ2-3 | TRBV30 | TGTGCCTGGAGTGTACTAGCGGGGGGAGATACGCAGTATTTT | CAWSVLAGGDTQYF
- | TRBD1 | 18 | TRBJ2-6 | TRBV9 | TGTGCCAGCAGCCCAGTAGGGAGGACAGGGGCTGGGGCCAACGTCCTGACTTTC | CASSPVGRTGAGANVLTF
- | - | 15 | TRBJ2-7 | TRBV15 | TGTGCCACCAGCAGAGGACAGACAGGACCTGGCGAGCAGTACTTC | CATSRGQTGPGEQYF
once | TRBD1 | 15 | TRBJ2-1 | TRBV11-3 | TGTGCCAGCAGCCCCTACAGGGGCTCCTACAATGAGCAGTTCTTC | CASSPYRGSYNEQFF
- | - | 13 | TRBJ1-1 | TRBV28 | TGTGCCAGCAGTTCGACAGTGAACACTGAAGCTTTCTTT | CASSSTVNTEAFF
- | - | 15 | TRBJ2-1 | TRBV7-2 | TGTGCCAGCACCCTAAAGTGGAGCTCCTACAATGAGCAGTTCTTC | CASTLKWSSYNEQFF
- | - | 12 | TRBJ2-3 | TRBV28 | TGTGCCAGCAGGACAGCAACAGATACGCAGTATTTT | CASRTATDTQYF
- | - | 15 | TRBJ1-4 | TRBV7-6 | TGTGCCAGCAGCCCCATGGTCTCCAGGGATGAAAAACTGTTTTTT | CASSPMVSRDEKLFF
once | - | 14 | TRBJ1-1 | TRBV2 | TGTGCCAGCAGCCCGACAGTGATGAACACTGAAGCTTTCTTT | CASSPTVMNTEAFF
- | - | 16 | TRBJ1-1 | TRBV13 | TGTGCCAGCAGCTTTCGACGGGGGGAAGGGGGCACTGAAGCTTTCTTT | CASSFRRGEGGTEAFF
- | - | 15 | TRBJ2-5 | TRBV28 | TGTGCCAGCAGCTGGAGGGACTTTACAAAAGAGACCCAGTACTTC | CASSWRDFTKETQYF
- | - | 13 | TRBJ1-2 | TRBV28 | TGTGCCAGCAGCCTAGGGACTGACTATGGCTACACCTTC | CASSLGTDYGYTF
- | - | 11 | TRBJ2-7 | TRBV19 | TGTGCCAGTAGGTCCACCGGGGAGCAGTACTTC | CASRSTGEQYF
- | TRBD2 | 15 | TRBJ2-7 | TRBV6-1 | TGTGCCAGCAGTTCTAGCGGGGGGACGTTGTACGAGCAGTACTTC | CASSSSGGTLYEQYF
- | - | 11 | TRBJ2-7 | TRBV5-1 | TGCGCCAGCAGCTCGGGGGTTGAGCAGTACTTC | CASSSGVEQYF
- | - | 15 | TRBJ2-7 | TRBV11-3 | TGTGCCAGCAGCTTAGAGTGGGGCAGTTCCTACGAGCAGTACTTC | CASSLEWGSSYEQYF
- | - | 13 | TRBJ2-1 | TRBV6-1 | TGTGCCAGCAGTGGGGTGCGCAGGTATGAGCAGTTCTTC | CASSGVRRYEQFF
- | TRBD2 | 15 | TRBJ2-5 | TRBV7-3 | TGTGCCAGCAGCGCTAGCGGGGGGGCAGGAGAGACCCAGTACTTC | CASSASGGAGETQYF
- | - | 11 | TRBJ1-1 | TRBV7-9 | TGTGCCAGCAGCTCTATCCCTGAAGCTTTCTTT | CASSSIPEAFF
- | TRBD1 | 17 | TRBJ2-4 | TRBV29-1 | TGCAGCGTCGGACAGGGGGATGAGGGAGGGTTGGCAGACATTCAGTACTTC | CSVGQGDEGGLADIQYF